This TCR beta chain is drawn from a study of blood T cell repertoires in acute mononucleosis (TCRdb year 2020). General notes on the study: Acute-phase samples, which represented the primary response, were collected within 2 weeks of symptom onset. During acute infection, about 2.1% and 1.1% of blood CD8 T cells were made up of mean YVL-BR-specific and GLC-BM-specific cells, respectively. Mean blood EBV load was about 4 log10 genome copies per million B cells during acute infection and less than 3 at convalescence. General conclusions and limits of the study: With just a few donors in the cohort, the group averages were based on very few individuals. Because only a fraction of each donor's blood was analyzed, sampling error might partly account for the low clonotype overlap between the acute and convalescent samples. For BRLF1 (YVL-BR), TCRalpha CDR3 motifs played a dominant role and TCRbeta a minimal role in TCR repertoire selection. Persistence into convalescence was observed for only roughly 9.4% of unique acute clonotypes, yet most of the response was made up by these persisting clonotypes, and the remaining acute clonotypes were seemingly replaced by new diverse de novo clonotypes.

A note on this clone: Within one base of it there is no much larger clone, and no base qualities were kept.

This specimen's time point label, per the study, means: acute infectious mononucleosis, at clinical presentation within 2 weeks of symptom onset (visit 1). The study tracked CD8 T cell responses to two immunodominant EBV epitopes, BRLF1 109 (YVL-BR) and BMLF1 280 (GLC-BM), over primary infection. A positive serum heterophile antibody test together with EBV viral capsid antigen-specific IgM pointed to primary EBV infection. As a first step, magnetic positive selection (MACS) was used to enrich total CD8 T cells from the PBMCs. A FACSAria III was used to sort live CD3+ CD8+ tetramer+ cells to a purity above 95%. Cells were sorted with a PE-conjugated tetramer loaded with the BRLF1 109-117 peptide. After tetramer sorting, TCR repertoires of EBV epitope-specific CD8 T cells were deep-sequenced directly ex vivo at acute infection and at convalescence. Donors were a few people aged about 18 to 29 with clinical acute infectious mononucleosis and laboratory evidence of primary EBV infection. Heparinized peripheral blood was drawn at clinical presentation with mononucleosis symptoms and again about 6 months later. Ficoll-Paque density gradient centrifugation was used to isolate PBMCs.

For TCR profiling, total RNA from at least 9,000 sorted tetramer+ CD8 T cells was reverse transcribed into cDNA. CDR3 regions were amplified by PCR with primers annealing to V and J regions, adding unique molecular identifiers to track templates. Profiling of the TCRalpha and TCRbeta chains was done on the immunoSEQ platform, including the sequencing and error-correction standards of that platform. Concerning the study's data processing: Clonal copy numbers were corrected for sequencing and PCR errors, and IMGT conventions were followed to define CDR3s. Analysis was limited to productive rearrangements and used immunoSEQ Analyzer versions 2.0 and 3.0, and gene-pairing frequencies were further processed in Microsoft Excel. Circos plots were used to visualize V-J pairings, and MEME plus a custom motifSearch program were used to find CDR3 motifs. The OLGA algorithm was used to calculate the probability of generation of TCR sequences. Clonotypes seen at both visits were called persistent; those seen only acutely were nonpersistent; those seen only at convalescence were de novo. Any amino acid clonotype used by more than one donor was defined as a public TCR. Here the immuneACCESS table is served through TCRdb, limited to in-frame sequences with V and J called. Missing clones are a known gap in these copies; in checked studies unresolved V genes cover under half, and the rest lacks a known reason. The V and J calls and the clone size are those of that table, but D and trimming were determined from the DNA. The sample data list several thousand clones, and less than 30% of these were observed just once. The leading ten clones occupy around 28% of the sample.

Looking up the germline V gene yields CDR1 SGDLS and CDR2 YYNGEE. The CDR3 has 12 amino acids, counting the end cysteine and phenylalanine. The kept DNA is CDR3 alone, 36 bases in frame from the first base. V is clipped by 4 bases and J by 9 bases, and the sequence between their germline boundaries is 11 bases long. This receptor was obtained from a woman between 18 and 30 years old with infectious mononucleosis caused by EBV. The receptor chain draws on TRBV9 and TRBJ2-1, with the D gene uncertain. This specimen consisted of EBV YVL epitope tetramer+ CD8+ T cells sorted from PBMCs, obtained during acute infectious mononucleosis. The meaning of the sample's cell subset or site label: CD8 T cells binding a tetramer with EBV BRLF1 109-117 peptide (YVL-BR). The CDR3 region: CASSPAYGEQFF. The nucleotide sequence reads TGTGCCAGCAGCCCTGCTTATGGTGAGCAGTTCTTC.